These 22 T cell receptor beta chains share one sample of origin, sequenced in a study of glioma-infiltrating T cells after dendritic cell vaccination. Sequencing was performed with immunoSEQ multiplex PCR; in TCRdb, only in-frame clones are kept and a portion is missing. The repertoire consists of roughly 98,000 clones, with around 86% occurring once and the leading ten covering 15% to 19%. This specimen consisted of blood, obtained before dendritic cell vaccination. The receptors here all came from a human donor with glioblastoma.

This clone was seen more than once but under ten times. This chain links TRBV6-6 with TRBJ1-1, with no clear D. Trimming cost V 0 bases and J 1 base, with 12 bases left between them. The CDR3 extends over 16 amino acids. From germline, CDR1 is MNHNY and CDR2 SVGAGI (reference sequence). This CDR3 reads CASSYSEVPGNTEAFF. CDR3 in DNA: TGTGCCAGCAGTTACTCGGAGGTCCCGGGGAACACTGAAGCTTTCTTT.

The rearrangement links TRBV6-6 to TRBJ2-7; a weak D match, TRBD2 (6 bases). V lost 4 bases and J 3 bases, leaving 19 bases between the germline ends. The CDR3 length is 16 residues. Germline V gives CDR1 MNHNY, CDR2 SVGAGI (reference sequence). The CDR3 bases are TGTGCCAGCAGTTCCCTAGGACTAACGTATGACTACGAGCAGTACTTC. This sequence encodes CASSSLGLTYDYEQYF.

The rearrangement uses TRBV9 and TRBJ2-3; perhaps TRBD1 as D (5 bases). Germline V gene data show CDR1 as SGDLS and CDR2 as YYNGEE. This CDR3 region has 15 residues. The V end was cut by 3 bases, the J end by 0 bases, with 11 bases between. The DNA for the CDR3 is TGTGCCAGCAGCGACGCCGGACACAGCACAGATACGCAGTATTTT. Amino acids: CASSDAGHSTDTQYF. Full variable domain (rest looked up from reference TRBV9 and TRBJ2-3): DSGVTQTPKHLITATGQRVTLRCSPRSGDLSVYWYQQSLDQGLQFLIQYYNGEERAKGNILERFSAQQFPDLHSELNLSSLELGDSALYFCASSDAGHSTDTQYFGPGTRLTVL.

As DNA, the CDR3 is TGTGCCATCAGTGAGGGGGGCAGCGGCAATCAGCCCCAGCATTTT. This gives the protein CAISEGGSGNQPQHF. J is TRBJ1-5 and V is TRBV10-3; TRBD1 might be the D (6 bases). The CDR3 contains 15 residues. Trimming left V 2 bases short and J 2 bases short, with 10 bases between. Germline V gives CDR1 ENHRY, CDR2 SYGVKD.

The chain recombines TRBV6-6 with TRBJ2-7; the match to TRBD2 covers 8 bases. V dropped 0 bases and J dropped 4; count of bases not matched to a gene: 5. The V gene's germline CDR1 is MNHNY and CDR2 SVGAGI (reference sequence). There are 15 residues in the CDR3. The CDR3 DNA reads TGTGCCAGCAGTTACTCGGGACTAGGACGATACGAGCAGTACTTC. Protein sequence: CASSYSGLGRYEQYF.

This clone was detected only once. The genes are TRBV28 and TRBJ1-5; 7 bases agree with TRBD1. The germline V gene encodes CDR1 MDHEN and CDR2 SYDVKM. V lost 6 bases to trimming and J lost 0 bases; unmatched junction nucleotides: 5. The CDR3 runs 15 residues. The CDR3 DNA sequence: TGTGCCAGCAGGACAGGGAAGAATAGCAATCAGCCCCAGCATTTT. It is translated as CASRTGKNSNQPQHF.

The chain has TRBV6-5 and TRBJ2-3, with 7 bases aligning to TRBD2. J gave up 0 bases and V 2 bases, and 5 bases lay outside the gene matches. CDR1 is MNHEY, CDR2 SVGAGI, per germline. CDR3 length: 16 amino acids. The CDR3 sequence is CASSYGRATSTDTQYF. The CDR3 nucleotides read TGTGCCAGCAGTTACGGGAGGGCAACTAGCACAGATACGCAGTATTTT.

The rearrangement links TRBV18 to TRBJ2-5, with a tentative D call TRBD2 (6 bases). The CDR3 loop spans 14 amino acids. Trimming removed 3 bases at V and 4 bases at J, with 12 bases between. From germline, CDR1 is KGHSH and CDR2 LQKENI. The CDR3 protein is CASSPSGFRETQYF. CDR3 DNA sequence: TGTGCCAGCTCACCGAGCGGGTTTCGAGAGACCCAGTACTTC.

This clone has only one observation. This chain links TRBV4-1 with TRBJ2-7; 7 bases are shared with TRBD2. Germline-derived CDR1 and CDR2 are MGHRA and YSYEKL. The CDR3 is 14 residues long. Trimming took 3 bases from V and 5 from J; bases not matched to a gene: 7. The CDR3 spells CASSHTSAGNEQYF. The CDR3 DNA sequence: TGCGCCAGCAGCCACACTAGCGCAGGCAACGAGCAGTACTTC.

J is TRBJ2-1 and V is TRBV29-1, with 16 bases fitting TRBD2. The germline V gene encodes CDR1 SQVTM and CDR2 ANQGSEA. V shed 5 bases, J shed 2 bases, and the junction held 3 bases outside the gene matches. There are 16 residues in the CDR3. The CDR3: CSVPGTSGGAYNEQFF. CDR3 in DNA: TGCAGCGTTCCCGGGACTAGCGGGGGGGCCTACAATGAGCAGTTCTTC.

This rearrangement joins TRBV29-1 to TRBJ1-2; D gene uncertain. This CDR3 comprises 10 residues. Germline values: CDR1 SQVTM, CDR2 ANQGSEA. V was trimmed by 6 bases and J by 5 bases, leaving 7 bases between them. The CDR3 DNA reads as TGCAGCGTCGAACTTTATGGCTACACCTTC. This translates into CSVELYGYTF.

The chain uses TRBV13 and TRBJ2-7; the D is unclear. Germline CDR1 PRHDT, CDR2 FYEKMQ (reference sequence). Trimming left V 2 bases short and J 0 bases short, with 5 bases between. CDR3 length: 13 amino acids. The CDR3 protein is CASSLPSSYEQYF. The CDR3 DNA is TGTGCCAGCAGCTTACCGAGCTCCTACGAGCAGTACTTC.

This clone was found once. The J gene is TRBJ2-3, the V gene TRBV9; 11 bases map to TRBD2. This CDR3 contains 15 residues. The junction had 4 bases not matched to a gene; V was cut back by 4 bases and J by 3 bases. Germline lookup yields CDR1 SGDLS and CDR2 YYNGEE. The CDR3 sequence is CASSPGTSGTDTQYF. The CDR3 DNA sequence: TGTGCCAGCAGCCCCGGGACTAGCGGTACAGATACGCAGTATTTT.

The rearrangement links TRBV7-2 to TRBJ1-5; D gene ambiguous. CDR3 length: 13 residues. Per the germline V gene, CDR1 is SGHTA and CDR2 is FQGNSA. The V gene lost 0 bases and the J gene lost 7 bases, with 7 bases spanning the gap. The CDR3 sequence: CASSLALEQPQHF. In nucleotides, the CDR3 is TGTGCCAGCAGCTTAGCGCTCGAGCAGCCCCAGCATTTT. The entire variable domain, with the rest obtained from reference TRBV7-2 and TRBJ1-5, is as follows: GAGVSQSPSNKVTEKGKDVELRCDPISGHTALYWYRQSLGQGLEFLIYFQGNSAPDKSGLPSDRFSAERTGGSVSTLTIQRTQQEDSAVYLCASSLALEQPQHFGDGTRLSIL.

This clone was seen just once. This chain uses TRBV7-9 with TRBJ2-7; 7 positions agree with TRBD1. The junction had 4 bases not matched to a gene; V was cut back by 2 bases and J by 3 bases. The CDR3 spans 14 residues. The germline gives CDR1 SEHNR, CDR2 FQNEAQ (reference sequence). CDR3 protein: CASSLRDSLYEQYF. The CDR3, as DNA: TGTGCCAGCAGCTTACGGGACAGCCTCTACGAGCAGTACTTC.

The chain has TRBV2 and TRBJ1-1, with 9 bases identical to TRBD1. The CDR3 loop spans 13 amino acids. Germline CDR1 is SNHLY and CDR2 is FYNNEI. V dropped 11 bases and J dropped 0; count of bases not matched to a gene: 4. The CDR3 sequence: CAGGQGMNTEAFF. DNA of the CDR3: TGTGCCGGGGGACAGGGAATGAACACTGAAGCTTTCTTT.

This clone was detected only once. This rearrangement joins TRBV28 to TRBJ2-7, with D possibly TRBD2 on 5 matching bases. Germline-derived CDR1 and CDR2 are MDHEN and SYDVKM. Trimming pared 6 bases from V and 0 bases from J, leaving 6 bases between. The CDR3 length is 12 residues. CDR3 amino acids: CASRGSSYEQYF. For the CDR3, the DNA is TGTGCCAGCAGGGGGAGCTCCTACGAGCAGTACTTC.

This clone was detected a few times. This chain links TRBV27 with TRBJ2-7, with D possibly TRBD2 on 6 matching bases. CDR3 size: 16 residues. The V gene lost 3 bases and the J gene lost 2 bases, with 17 bases spanning the gap. Germline CDR1 reads MNHEY; CDR2 reads SMNVEV (reference sequence). The DNA of the CDR3 is TGTGCCAGCAGTTTGGGGAGAGGGACGGGAGCCTACGAGCAGTACTTC. This gives the protein CASSLGRGTGAYEQYF.

The chain uses TRBV14 and TRBJ2-1; 10 bases are shared with TRBD2. CDR3 length: 18 residues. Per the germline V gene, CDR1 is SGHDN and CDR2 is FVKESK. After removal of 5 bases from V and 0 bases from J, the junction contained 10 bases not matched to a gene. Here the CDR3 reads CASSSISGGSLSYNEQFF. The DNA of the CDR3 is TGTGCCAGCAGCTCAATTAGCGGGGGGAGCCTCTCCTACAATGAGCAGTTCTTC.

The chain uses TRBV7-8 and TRBJ1-1; possibly TRBD1 for D (5 bases). The germline V and J ends were trimmed by 5 bases and 0 bases, with 10 bases remaining between them. This CDR3 comprises 14 residues. Germline V gene data show CDR1 as SGHVS and CDR2 as FQNEAQ. CDR3 sequence (DNA): TGTGCCAGCAGCGTGCGGGGGATGAACACTGAAGCTTTCTTT. This translates into CASSVRGMNTEAFF.

The chain joins TRBV5-6 to TRBJ2-7; TRBD1 matches at 8 bases. The length of the CDR3 is 15 residues. Germline CDR1 is SGHDT and CDR2 is YYEEEE. The junction had 9 bases not matched to a gene; V was cut back by 3 bases and J by 4 bases. CDR3 in amino acids: CASSYHGQGLYEQYF. The CDR3 nucleotides are TGTGCCAGCAGCTACCACGGACAGGGTCTATACGAGCAGTACTTC.

The chain combines TRBV28 with TRBJ1-1; a weak D match, TRBD1 (6 bases). Between the trimmed V and J ends, which lost 6 bases and 7 bases, there was a span of 15 bases. CDR3 size: 13 residues. Germline values: CDR1 MDHEN, CDR2 SYDVKM. CDR3 region: CASRPRGLSEAFF. The DNA of the CDR3 is TGTGCCAGCAGGCCCAGGGGTCTTAGTGAAGCTTTCTTT. Drawing the rest from reference TRBV28 and TRBJ1-1, the complete variable domain is DVKVTQSSRYLVKRTGEKVFLECVQDMDHENMFWYRQDPGLGLRLIYFSYDVKMKEKGDIPEGYSVSREKKERFSLILESASTNQTSMYLCASRPRGLSEAFFGQGTRLTVV.